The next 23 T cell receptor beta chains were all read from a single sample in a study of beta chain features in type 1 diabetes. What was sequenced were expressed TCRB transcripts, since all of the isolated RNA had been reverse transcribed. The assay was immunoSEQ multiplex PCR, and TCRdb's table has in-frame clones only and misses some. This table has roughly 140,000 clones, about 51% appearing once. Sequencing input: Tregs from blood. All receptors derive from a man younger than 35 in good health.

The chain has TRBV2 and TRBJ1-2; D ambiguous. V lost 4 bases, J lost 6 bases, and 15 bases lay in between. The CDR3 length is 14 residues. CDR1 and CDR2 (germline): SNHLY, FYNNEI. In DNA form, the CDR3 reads TGTGCCAGCAGTGGCGGGCAGGTGTTACATGGCTACACCTTC. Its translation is CASSGGQVLHGYTF.

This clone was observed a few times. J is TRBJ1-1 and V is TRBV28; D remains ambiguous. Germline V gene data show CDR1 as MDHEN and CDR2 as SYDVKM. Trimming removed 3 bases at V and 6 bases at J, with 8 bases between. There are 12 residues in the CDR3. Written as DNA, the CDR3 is TGTGCCAGCAGTTTGGTTCGCGCTGAAGCTTTCTTT. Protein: CASSLVRAEAFF.

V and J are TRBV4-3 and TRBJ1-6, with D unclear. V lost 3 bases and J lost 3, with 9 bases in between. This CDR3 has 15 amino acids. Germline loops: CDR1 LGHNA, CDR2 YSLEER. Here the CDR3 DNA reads TGCGCCAGCAGCCAGGAGAGCTTCTATAATTCACCCCTCCACTTT. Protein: CASSQESFYNSPLHF.

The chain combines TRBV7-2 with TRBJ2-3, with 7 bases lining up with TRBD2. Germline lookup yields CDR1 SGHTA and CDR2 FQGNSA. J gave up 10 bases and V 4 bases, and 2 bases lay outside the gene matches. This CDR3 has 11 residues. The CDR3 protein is CASSYGLAQYF. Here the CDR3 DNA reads TGTGCCAGCAGCTACGGACTAGCGCAGTATTTT.

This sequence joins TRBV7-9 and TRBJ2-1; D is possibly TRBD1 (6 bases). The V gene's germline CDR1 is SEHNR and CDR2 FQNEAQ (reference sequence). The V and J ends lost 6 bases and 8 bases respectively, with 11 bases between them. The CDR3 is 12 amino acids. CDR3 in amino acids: CASRPSGDEQFF. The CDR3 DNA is TGTGCCAGCAGGCCTTCAGGGGATGAGCAGTTCTTC. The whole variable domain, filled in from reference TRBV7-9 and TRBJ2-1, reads DTGVSQNPRHKITKRGQNVTFRCDPISEHNRLYWYRQTLGQGPEFLTYFQNEAQLEKSRLLSDRFSAERPKGSFSTLEIQRTEQGDSAMYLCASRPSGDEQFFGPGTRLTVL.

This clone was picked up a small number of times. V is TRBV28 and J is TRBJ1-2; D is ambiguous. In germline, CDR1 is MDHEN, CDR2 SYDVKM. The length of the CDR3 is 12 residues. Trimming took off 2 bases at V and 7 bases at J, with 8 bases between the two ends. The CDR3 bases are TGTGCCAGCAGTTTAATCGGTCCTGGCTACACCTTC. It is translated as CASSLIGPGYTF.

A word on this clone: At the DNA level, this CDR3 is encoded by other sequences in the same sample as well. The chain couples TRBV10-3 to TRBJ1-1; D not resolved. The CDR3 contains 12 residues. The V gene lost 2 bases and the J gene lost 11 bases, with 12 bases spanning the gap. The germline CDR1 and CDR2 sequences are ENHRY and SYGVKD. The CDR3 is CAISEPKGSAFF. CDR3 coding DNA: TGTGCCATCAGTGAGCCGAAAGGGAGTGCTTTCTTT.

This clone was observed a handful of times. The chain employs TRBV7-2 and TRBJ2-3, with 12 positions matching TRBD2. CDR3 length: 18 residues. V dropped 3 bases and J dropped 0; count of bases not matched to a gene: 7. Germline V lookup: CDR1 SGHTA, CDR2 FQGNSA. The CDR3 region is CASSFYPSGGASTDTQYF. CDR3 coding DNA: TGTGCCAGCAGCTTCTACCCTAGCGGGGGGGCCAGCACAGATACGCAGTATTTT.

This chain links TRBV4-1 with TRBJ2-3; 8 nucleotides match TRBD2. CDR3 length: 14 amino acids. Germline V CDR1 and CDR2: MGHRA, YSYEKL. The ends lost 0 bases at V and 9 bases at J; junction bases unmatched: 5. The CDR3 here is CASSQDRGTRTQYF. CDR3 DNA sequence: TGCGCCAGCAGCCAAGATCGAGGGACTAGGACGCAGTATTTT.

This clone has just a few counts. This CDR3 reads CAISESEGGYTF. CDR3 sequence (DNA): TGTGCCATCAGTGAGTCAGAGGGCGGCTACACCTTC. The chain employs TRBV10-3 and TRBJ1-2; the D is unclear. V was pared by 0 bases and J by 8 bases, with 7 bases between. This CDR3 is built from 12 residues. Germline lookup yields CDR1 ENHRY and CDR2 SYGVKD.

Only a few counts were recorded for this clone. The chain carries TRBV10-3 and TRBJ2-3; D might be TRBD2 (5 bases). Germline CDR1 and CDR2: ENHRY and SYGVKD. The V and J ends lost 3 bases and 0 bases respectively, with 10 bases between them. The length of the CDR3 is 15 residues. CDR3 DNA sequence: TGTGCCATCAGTGACCCCGGGGTCAGCACAGATACGCAGTATTTT. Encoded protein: CAISDPGVSTDTQYF.

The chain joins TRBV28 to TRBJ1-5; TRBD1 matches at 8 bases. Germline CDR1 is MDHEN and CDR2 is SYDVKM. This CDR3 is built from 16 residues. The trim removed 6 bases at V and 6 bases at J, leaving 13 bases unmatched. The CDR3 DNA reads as TGTGCCAGCAGAACCGCCCGACAGGGGTACAGTCAGCCCCAGCATTTT. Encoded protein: CASRTARQGYSQPQHF.

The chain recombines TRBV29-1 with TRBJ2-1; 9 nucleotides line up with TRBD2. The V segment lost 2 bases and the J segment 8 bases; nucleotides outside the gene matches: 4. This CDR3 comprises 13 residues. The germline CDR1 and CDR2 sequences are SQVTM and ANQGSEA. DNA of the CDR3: TGCAGCGTTGAACCAGCGGGGGGTTATGAGCAGTTCTTC. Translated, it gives CSVEPAGGYEQFF.

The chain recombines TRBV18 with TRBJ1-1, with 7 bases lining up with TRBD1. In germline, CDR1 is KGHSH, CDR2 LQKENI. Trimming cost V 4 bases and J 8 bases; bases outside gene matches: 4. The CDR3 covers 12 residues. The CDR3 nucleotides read TGTGCCAGCTCACGGGACAGCAAAGAAGCTTTCTTT. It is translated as CASSRDSKEAFF.

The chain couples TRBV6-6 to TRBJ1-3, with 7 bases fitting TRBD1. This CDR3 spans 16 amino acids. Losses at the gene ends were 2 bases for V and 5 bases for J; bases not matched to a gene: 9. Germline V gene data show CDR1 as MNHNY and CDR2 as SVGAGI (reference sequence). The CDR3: CASSYIQGQMRNTIYF. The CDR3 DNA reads TGTGCCAGCAGTTACATCCAGGGACAGATGAGAAACACCATATATTTT.

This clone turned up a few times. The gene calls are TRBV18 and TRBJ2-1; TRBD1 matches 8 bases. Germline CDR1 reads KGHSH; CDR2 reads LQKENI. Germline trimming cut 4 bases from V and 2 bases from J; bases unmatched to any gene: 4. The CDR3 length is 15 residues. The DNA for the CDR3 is TGTGCCAGCTCACGACAGGGGAACACCTACAATGAGCAGTTCTTC. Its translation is CASSRQGNTYNEQFF. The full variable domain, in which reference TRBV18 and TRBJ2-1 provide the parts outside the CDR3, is NAGVMQNPRHLVRRRGQEARLRCSPMKGHSHVYWYRQLPEEGLKFMVYLQKENIIDESGMPKERFSAEFPKEGPSILRIQQVVRGDSAAYFCASSRQGNTYNEQFFGPGTRLTVL.

CDR3 residues: CASSGRQGRETQYF. The CDR3 DNA reads TGCGCCAGCAGCGGGAGGCAGGGTCGGGAGACCCAGTACTTC. This chain connects TRBV5-1 to TRBJ2-5; D is perhaps TRBD2 (6 bases). The CDR3 has 14 amino acids. Germline lookup yields CDR1 SGHRS and CDR2 YFSETQ. The V end lost 4 bases, the J end lost 5 bases, and 15 bases lay between the germline ends.

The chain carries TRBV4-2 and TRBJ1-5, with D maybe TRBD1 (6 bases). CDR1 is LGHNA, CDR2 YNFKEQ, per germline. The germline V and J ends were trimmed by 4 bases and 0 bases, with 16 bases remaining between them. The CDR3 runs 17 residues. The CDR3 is CASSRGGGQYSNQPQHF. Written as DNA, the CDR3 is TGTGCCAGCAGCCGGGGAGGGGGGCAATATAGCAATCAGCCCCAGCATTTT.

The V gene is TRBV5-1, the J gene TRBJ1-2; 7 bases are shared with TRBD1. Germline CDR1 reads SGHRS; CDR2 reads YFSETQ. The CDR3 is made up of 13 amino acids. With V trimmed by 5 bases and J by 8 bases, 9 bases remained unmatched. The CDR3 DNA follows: TGCGCCAGCAGACGAGACAGGGCCTGGGGCTACACCTTC. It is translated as CASRRDRAWGYTF.

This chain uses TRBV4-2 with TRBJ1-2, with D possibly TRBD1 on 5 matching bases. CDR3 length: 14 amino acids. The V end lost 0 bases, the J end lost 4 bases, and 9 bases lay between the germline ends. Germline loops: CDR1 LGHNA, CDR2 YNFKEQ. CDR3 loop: CASSQDRQIYGYTF. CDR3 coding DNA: TGTGCCAGCAGCCAAGATCGACAGATCTATGGCTACACCTTC.

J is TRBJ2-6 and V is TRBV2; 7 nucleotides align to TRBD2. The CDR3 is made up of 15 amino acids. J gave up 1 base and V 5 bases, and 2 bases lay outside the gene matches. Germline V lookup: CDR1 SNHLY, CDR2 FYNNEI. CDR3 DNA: TGTGCCAGCAGTTTCGGGGGGTCTGGGGCCAACGTCCTGACTTTC. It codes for CASSFGGSGANVLTF.

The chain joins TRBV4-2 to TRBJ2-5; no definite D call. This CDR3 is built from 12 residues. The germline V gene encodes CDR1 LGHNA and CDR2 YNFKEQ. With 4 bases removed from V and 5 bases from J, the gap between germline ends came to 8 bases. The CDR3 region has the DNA TGTGCCAGCAGCCCTGTCGGTGAGACCCAGTACTTC. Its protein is CASSPVGETQYF.

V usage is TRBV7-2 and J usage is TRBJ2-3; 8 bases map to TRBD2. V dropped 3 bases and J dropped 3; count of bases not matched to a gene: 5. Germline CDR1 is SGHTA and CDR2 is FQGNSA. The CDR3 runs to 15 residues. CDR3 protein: CASSFQRGRTDTQYF. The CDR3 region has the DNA TGTGCCAGCAGCTTCCAGCGGGGGAGAACAGATACGCAGTATTTT. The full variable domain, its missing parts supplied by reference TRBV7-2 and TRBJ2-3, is GAGVSQSPSNKVTEKGKDVELRCDPISGHTALYWYRQSLGQGLEFLIYFQGNSAPDKSGLPSDRFSAERTGGSVSTLTIQRTQQEDSAVYLCASSFQRGRTDTQYFGPGTRLTVL.